The sequence of this T cell receptor (beta chain) was determined in a study of sequential checkpoint blockade in melanoma. CDR1 is SGHVS, CDR2 FQNEAQ, per germline. V lost 2 bases to trimming and J lost 4 bases; unmatched junction nucleotides: 3. The CDR3 loop spans 14 amino acids. Generated by immunoSEQ multiplex PCR, the TCRdb table keeps only in-frame clones and is missing some. The sample shows 17,000 or so clones, around 70% of them seen only once. The treatment: randomized to nivolumab then ipilimumab (arm A) or the reverse (arm B). The source was CD8+ T cells sorted from blood (inferred from file names), collected from a patient given nivolumab and ipilimumab in sequence. The chain is built from TRBV7-8 and TRBJ2-3, with TRBD2 identical over 7 bases. The sequence was collected from a human donor with melanoma. CDR3 protein: CASSLSGVPDTQYF. The DNA of the CDR3 is TGTGCCAGCAGCTTAAGCGGGGTGCCAGATACGCAGTATTTT.